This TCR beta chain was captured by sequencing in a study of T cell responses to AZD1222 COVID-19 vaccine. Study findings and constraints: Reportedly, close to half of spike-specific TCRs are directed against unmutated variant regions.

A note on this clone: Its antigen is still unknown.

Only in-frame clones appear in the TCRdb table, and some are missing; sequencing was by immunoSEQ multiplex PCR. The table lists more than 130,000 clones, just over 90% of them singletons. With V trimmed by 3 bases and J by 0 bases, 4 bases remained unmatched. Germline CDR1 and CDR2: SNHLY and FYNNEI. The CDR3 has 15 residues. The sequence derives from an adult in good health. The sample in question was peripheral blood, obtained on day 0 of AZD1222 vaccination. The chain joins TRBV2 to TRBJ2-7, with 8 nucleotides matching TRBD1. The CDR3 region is CASSDQGAASYEQYF. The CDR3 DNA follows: TGTGCCAGCAGTGATCAGGGGGCGGCCTCCTACGAGCAGTACTTC.